This T cell receptor beta chain was observed in a study of molecular identifiers for immune sequencing clone quantification. General study results and limits: Barcode sharing among identical TCR molecules could make large clones appear smaller.

In TCRdb, the PCR reads were re-called with MiXCR into one record per CDR3 protein. The sample consists of around 100,000 distinct CDR3 sequences, about a third of them appearing once. Germline V gene lookup returns CDR1 MNHEY and CDR2 SVGAGI. The CDR3 covers 16 residues. The junction had 4 bases not matched to a gene; V was cut back by 0 bases and J by 0 bases. The authors sorted naive CD8 T cells as CD8+CD4-CCR7+CD45RA+. Concerning this clonotype: Its specificity is not known.

This sequence joins TRBV6-5 and TRBJ2-7, with 8 bases identical to TRBD2. The specimen was naive CD8+ T cells from blood, with Jurkat cell RNA spiked in. Subset reported: FACS-sorted CD8+CD4-CCR7+CD45RA+ naive T cells. The sequence derives from a human donor in good health. Some libraries in this study had Jurkat cell RNA spiked in. The CDR3 protein is CASSYSLTSGSYEQYF. The CDR3 nucleotides read TGTGCCAGCAGTTACTCCCTCACTAGCGGCTCCTACGAGCAGTACTTC.